This TCR beta chain was documented in a study of T cells expressing NK-cell markers. The germline gives CDR1 MNHEY, CDR2 SMNVEV (reference sequence). There are 15 residues in the CDR3. From its re-call of the 5' RACE reads, TCRdb lists each CDR3 protein once, without DNA. The specimen's table records almost 450,000 distinct CDR3 sequences. The source material was blood T cells: a sorted CD56 or NKG2C T cell subset, CD4+ or CD8+ T cells, or bulk PBMC T cells (not recorded which). This chain joins TRBV27 and TRBJ2-1; TCRdb names TRBD2, which stays unverified in the absence of DNA. The sequence came from a woman between 18 and 69 years old in good health. The CDR3 is CARLAGGYSYNEQFF.